This T cell receptor (beta chain) was documented in a study of blood T cell repertoires in COVID-19. Study-level background: Samples of COVID-19 (acute and convalescent) were obtained from the United States, Italy and Spain.

Seattle participants joined during active infection and were tracked over time. Methods used by the authors: Scientists estimated how many nucleated cells there were by amplifying reference gene primers. Method: immunoSEQ multiplex PCR; TCRdb's copy keeps in-frame clones and lacks some. V and J calls and clone size are those listed in that table; D and trimming were worked out from the DNA. Of approximately 300,000 clones listed, about 80% are singletons. Germline CDR1 reads LGHNA; CDR2 reads YSLEER. The CDR3 has 17 amino acids. With V trimmed by 0 bases and J by 9 bases, 12 bases remained unmatched. The J gene is TRBJ2-1, the V gene TRBV4-3; 9 positions match TRBD2. The sample comprised peripheral blood. The clonotype comes from a person between 65 and 79 years old with COVID-19, enrolled during active disease. The CDR3, as DNA: TGCGCCAGCAGCCAAGATGGGGCGGGAGGGCTTCTTAGTGAGCAGTTCTTC. The encoded protein is CASSQDGAGGLLSEQFF.